This TCR beta chain was identified during a study of blood T cell repertoires in COVID-19. The CDR3 spans 13 residues. After removal of 9 bases from V and 6 bases from J, the junction contained 9 bases not matched to a gene. The V gene's germline CDR1 is WSHSY and CDR2 SAAADI. Sequencing was performed with immunoSEQ multiplex PCR; in TCRdb, only in-frame clones are kept and a portion is missing. The repertoire includes approximately 110,000 clones, more than 75% of them detected once, and approximately 3.6% sits in the top ten. The TCR sequence derives from a man aged 35 to 55 with acute or convalescent COVID-19. V is TRBV10-2 and J is TRBJ1-1, with 8 bases that match TRBD1. Sample: peripheral blood. DNA for the CDR3: TGCGCCAGTAGAGTTAAACAGGGGGCTGAAGCTTTCTTT. Residues: CASRVKQGAEAFF.